This T cell receptor beta chain is drawn from a study of cytomegalovirus exposure and HLA in healthy donors. CDR3 length: 16 residues. In germline, CDR1 is SGHTA, CDR2 FQGTGA. The trim removed 2 bases at V and 6 bases at J, leaving 7 bases unmatched. Study observations and caveats: Roughly uniform depth of sequencing across donors was assumed in presence/absence analyses. The productive fraction for most TCR beta V segments was about 87% or about 30% in an earlier analysis. Exclusion as indistinguishable affected some V segments, including TRBV6-2 and TRBV6-3.

The PCR contained 60 Vbeta and 13 Jbeta primers. Repertoires were generated with immunoSEQ multiplex PCR, while TCRdb's copy carries only in-frame clones and drops some. The table has 180,000 or so clones, about 75% seen once. About this clone: Its antigen is as yet unknown.

This clonotype was obtained from a woman aged 40 to 49 in good health and CMV-seropositive. This chain connects TRBV7-3 to TRBJ2-1; 10 bases are shared with TRBD2. Sequenced input: PBMCs. The CDR3 loop reads CASSLLSTSGTNEQFF. Written as DNA, the CDR3 is TGTGCCAGCAGCTTACTCTCTACTAGCGGGACCAATGAGCAGTTCTTC. The complete variable domain, with remaining parts taken from reference TRBV7-3 and TRBJ2-1, reads GAGVSQTPSNKVTEKGKYVELRCDPISGHTALYWYRQSLGQGPEFLIYFQGTGAADDSGLPNDRFFAVRPEGSVSTLKIQRTERGDSAVYLCASSLLSTSGTNEQFFGPGTRLTVL.